This T cell receptor (beta chain) was recovered during a study of CD8 T cells in Susac syndrome (dated by TCRdb to between 2019 and 2020). Notes on the research overall: Repertoire sequencing was used to test whether CD8+ T cell activation and differentiation in Susac syndrome was antigen driven. Clonality of the CD8+ T cell repertoire was compared between about a dozen healthy donors, about 14 Susac syndrome patients and under 19 multiple sclerosis patients. The paper's findings and limits, for the study overall: The TCR sequencing and HLA analysis was acknowledged to have included a relatively small number of individuals.

The germline V gene (reference sequence) yields LNHDA for CDR1 and SQIVND for CDR2. From cysteine to phenylalanine, the CDR3 is 15 amino acids long. The read is trimmed to its CDR3 DNA, 45 bases read in frame from base 1. Unmatched junction bases come to 10, with V trimmed by 5 bases and J by 5 bases. RNA was extracted using the RNeasy kit, and roughly 0.5 to 1 ug of the RNA was reverse transcribed with random hexamers. The immunoSEQ multiplex PCR assay, which covers 54 Vbeta and 13 Jbeta segments, was used to amplify TCR beta CDR3 regions. To correct PCR amplification bias, a synthetic template baseline was used for both primer optimization and computational correction. As for the original processing: Only productive sequences were kept, with reads annotated to V, D and J genes according to IMGT and analyzed in immunoSEQ Analyzer. Clonality was calculated as one minus the Shannon entropy normalized by log2 of the number of productive unique sequences. For each patient and control, public and private clones were evaluated among the 100 most prevalent clones. A clone was defined as Susac-specific if it was absent from the healthy and MS cohorts, from about 1,100 published viral clones and from other ImmuneACCESS disease sequences. The public reads were quality trimmed at Q25 with fastp and then assembled into clones with MiXCR by TCRdb, keeping productive beta chains. Each CDR3 protein gets just one entry, which takes the most common genes and DNA from the rows behind it. The authors' filters were not applied to this entry. This sample comprises 200,000 to 250,000 distinct CDR3 sequences, about 93% of them detected only once. The ten top clones hold 0.1% to 0.15% of the sample.

Peripheral blood CD8+ and CD4+ T cells from healthy donors, Susac syndrome patients and multiple sclerosis patients were profiled by high-throughput TCR beta sequencing. Multiple sclerosis controls were treatment-naive patients with stable or active relapsing-remitting disease fulfilling revised McDonald criteria. Bulk CD8+ and CD4+ T cells were purified by magnetic negative isolation, while CD8+ TEMRA cells were enriched using FACS. Blood was collected in EDTA tubes and processed within 24 hours, with PBMCs isolated through density gradient centrifugation. PBMCs intended for TCR sequencing were cryopreserved in liquid nitrogen and were subsequently thawed in a 37 degrees C water bath. The sorted or isolated CD4+, CD8+ and CD8+ TEMRA cells had a purity of 90% or higher. As for this clonotype: Its antigen is not yet known. Per-nucleotide qualities are absent, and no much larger clonotype sits a single base away.

The sequencing input was CD8+ T cells from PBMCs. The clonotype was recovered from a human donor with multiple sclerosis. The chain links TRBV19 with TRBJ1-1, with TRBD1 identical over 8 junction bases. The CDR3 here reads CASSDPTGVGTEAFF. Read as DNA, the sequence is TGTGCCAGTAGTGACCCGACAGGGGTGGGAACTGAAGCTTTCTTT.